This T cell receptor beta chain was sequenced in a study of T cells in Graves' hyperthyroidism and ophthalmopathy. Study-level background: Peripheral blood samples were taken at initial diagnosis, prior to any treatment. Overall study findings and caveats: Most thyroid clonotypes that were expanded above 0.001 also turned up in blood. The model forecast ophthalmopathy, anticipating it by a median about 6.5 months before onset.

Orbital computed tomography, thyroid ultrasound, serum thyroxine and TRAb, and clinical symptoms together informed the diagnoses. This clonotype came up many times. Its cognate antigen is unknown. Amplified TCR beta CDR3 regions came from RNA transcripts. A set of HTBI primers served as the primers for a first-round RT-PCR of the TCR CDR3. A single record per CDR3 protein comes from TCRdb applying MiXCR to the multiplex PCR reads. The repertoire holds 300,000 to 500,000 distinct CDR3 sequences, with around 15% as singletons. Losses at the gene ends were 5 bases for V and 5 bases for J; bases not matched to a gene: 10. CDR3 size: 15 residues.

The receptor's source is a man aged 50 or older with Graves' ophthalmopathy. Sequencing used blood. J is TRBJ1-2 and V is TRBV12-3 or TRBV12-4; 8 bases are a match to TRBD1. CDR3: CASSPRGQGPYGYTF. The DNA for the CDR3 is TGTGCCAGCAGTCCCAGAGGACAGGGCCCTTATGGCTACACCTTC.